A single sample gave rise to the 28 T cell receptor beta chains below, sequenced in a study of T-cell reconstitution after alpha-beta-depleted transplantation in children. Construction of the TCRbeta library involved unique molecular identifiers. One entry per CDR3 protein, called by TCRdb with MiXCR from the PCR reads. The table includes some 340,000 distinct CDR3 sequences, over 9% detected once. Sequences were derived from PBMCs from the stem cell graft donor, sampled from the stem cell graft. The receptors come from a human donor who donated a stem cell graft to a child with acute lymphoblastic leukemia.

This clonotype was counted many times. The chain couples TRBV29-1 to TRBJ2-3, with D possibly TRBD1 on 5 matching bases. The length of the CDR3 is 13 residues. Germline loops: CDR1 SQVTM, CDR2 ANQGSEA. V lost 3 bases, J lost 3 bases, and 10 bases lay in between. As DNA, the CDR3 is TGCAGCGTTGATACCGCAGGGACAGATACGCAGTATTTT. Translating it yields CSVDTAGTDTQYF.

This clonotype turned up a few times. The chain carries TRBV5-1 and TRBJ2-5, with D hard to call. The CDR3 has 15 amino acids. Germline V gene data show CDR1 as SGHRS and CDR2 as YFSETQ. Trimming stripped 0 bases from V and 5 bases from J, with 14 bases between. CDR3 amino acids: CASSLDGNFGETQYF. The CDR3 DNA sequence: TGCGCCAGCAGCTTGGACGGAAATTTCGGGGAGACCCAGTACTTC.

This clonotype was observed a few times. The V call is TRBV28, the J call TRBJ2-4; TRBD2 is a possible D gene (5 bases). Germline V CDR1 and CDR2: MDHEN, SYDVKM. V shed 3 bases and J shed 0 bases, with 9 bases lying between them. The CDR3 consists of 15 residues. This CDR3 reads CASSFRGIAKNIQYF. In DNA form, the CDR3 reads TGTGCCAGCAGTTTCCGAGGGATAGCCAAAAACATTCAGTACTTC.

The genes are TRBV6-2 or TRBV6-3 and TRBJ2-1, with 10 bases lining up with TRBD2. Germline CDR1 MNHEY, CDR2 SVGEGT. The CDR3 length is 15 residues. The junction had 4 bases not matched to a gene; V was cut back by 4 bases and J by 4 bases. CDR3 sequence reads: CASSFIAGGYNEQFF. DNA of the CDR3: TGTGCCAGCAGTTTTATAGCGGGAGGTTACAATGAGCAGTTCTTC.

This clonotype came up many times. The chain is built from TRBV9 and TRBJ1-4; possible D gene TRBD1, 6 bases. There are 15 residues in the CDR3. Between the trimmed V and J ends, which lost 0 bases and 10 bases, there was a span of 16 bases. Germline V lookup: CDR1 SGDLS, CDR2 YYNGEE. In DNA form, the CDR3 reads TGTGCCAGCAGCGTAGGGGGTCAGGGGATAGCAAAACTGTTTTTT. This codes for CASSVGGQGIAKLFF.

This clonotype was observed a handful of times. The chain joins TRBV27 to TRBJ2-7; D possibly matches TRBD1 or TRBD2 (5 bases each). Germline CDR1 is MNHEY and CDR2 is SMNVEV (reference sequence). Trimming stripped 10 bases from V and 2 bases from J, with 18 bases between. The CDR3 runs to 14 residues. CDR3 protein: CATGKRQPPYEQYF. The DNA of the CDR3 is TGTGCCACGGGGAAAAGACAGCCACCCTACGAGCAGTACTTC.

The chain employs TRBV29-1 and TRBJ2-7, with unresolved D. Deletions cut 4 bases from V and 4 bases from J, with 14 bases between. Germline V gene data show CDR1 as SQVTM and CDR2 as ANQGSEA. CDR3 length: 13 amino acids. The CDR3 here is CSVAVQVGYEQYF. The CDR3 nucleotides read TGCAGCGTTGCGGTCCAGGTAGGATACGAGCAGTACTTC.

This clonotype was observed a handful of times. This chain joins TRBV29-1 and TRBJ2-3, with D possibly being TRBD1 (7 bases). Trimming left V 7 bases short and J 4 bases short, with 21 bases between. Germline V CDR1 and CDR2: SQVTM, ANQGSEA. The CDR3 contains 15 residues. CDR3 amino acids: CSAGGTDDGSDTQYF. In DNA, the CDR3 is TGCAGCGCTGGGGGGACAGACGACGGGTCAGATACGCAGTATTTT.

The chain joins TRBV25-1 to TRBJ2-3; 9 positions match TRBD1. Trimming at V came to 4 bases and at J to 3 bases, leaving 14 bases not matched to a gene. The V gene's germline CDR1 is MGHDK and CDR2 SYGVNS. The CDR3 sequence is 18 residues long. The CDR3 nucleotides read TGTGCCAGCAGTGGTATTGACAGGGGGTTGTCTCGGACAGATACGCAGTATTTT. Residues: CASSGIDRGLSRTDTQYF.

This clonotype occurred a few times. This chain joins TRBV20-1 and TRBJ2-7; 7 nucleotides line up with TRBD1. Germline CDR1 and CDR2: DFQATT and SNEGSKA (reference sequence). The CDR3 has 12 residues. The ends lost 3 bases at V and 5 bases at J; junction bases unmatched: 4. CDR3 loop: CSASDRDHEQYF. Written as DNA, the CDR3 is TGCAGTGCTAGTGACAGGGACCACGAGCAGTACTTC.

This rearrangement joins TRBV5-1 to TRBJ2-3; D may be TRBD2 (6 bases). Trimming removed 1 base from V and 4 bases from J, with 19 bases in between. Germline CDR1 is SGHRS and CDR2 is YFSETQ. The length of the CDR3 is 17 residues. The CDR3: CASSLFGLAPVPDTQYF. The CDR3 DNA follows: TGCGCCAGCAGCTTGTTCGGGCTAGCGCCAGTGCCAGATACGCAGTATTTT. Combining the CDR3 with reference TRBV5-1 and TRBJ2-3 gives the whole variable domain KAGVTQTPRYLIKTRGQQVTLSCSPISGHRSVSWYQQTPGQGLQFLFEYFSETQRNKGNFPGRFSGRQFSNSRSEMNVSTLELGDSALYLCASSLFGLAPVPDTQYFGPGTRLTVL.

About this clonotype: Given a much more abundant clone one base away, this may be a read error. The chain is built from TRBV18 and TRBJ2-4; no clear D gene. Germline V lookup: CDR1 KGHSH, CDR2 LQKENI. The CDR3 length is 14 residues. DNA for the CDR3: TGTGCCCGCTCACCACCATCAGCTAGTAACATTCAGTACTTC. It is translated as CARSPPSASNIQYF.

This clonotype was observed a few times. The rearrangement links TRBV7-2 to TRBJ1-2; D not certain. The CDR3 has 13 residues. Between the trimmed V and J ends, which lost 6 bases and 3 bases, there was a span of 11 bases. Germline CDR1 SGHTA, CDR2 FQGNSA. The CDR3 DNA reads as TGTGCCAGCAGTCCTCCCGAATACTATGGCTACACCTTC. Protein sequence: CASSPPEYYGYTF.

This clonotype has at least ten counts. This chain uses TRBV10-1 with TRBJ2-5; D is tentatively TRBD1 or TRBD2 (5 bases each). Between the trimmed V and J ends, which lost 6 bases and 7 bases, there was a span of 18 bases. The length of the CDR3 is 14 residues. Germline CDR1 WNHNN, CDR2 SYGVQD (reference sequence). The CDR3 bases are TGCGCCAGCAGCCCCGGGGACCCGTTGTGGACCCAGTACTTC. Translating gives CASSPGDPLWTQYF.

The V call is TRBV2, the J call TRBJ2-3; D may be TRBD1 or TRBD2 (5 bases each). In germline, CDR1 is SNHLY, CDR2 FYNNEI. This CDR3 has 15 residues. Between the trimmed V and J ends, which lost 6 bases and 0 bases, there was a span of 13 bases. This CDR3 is CASRGTALSTDTQYF. CDR3 sequence (DNA): TGTGCCAGCAGGGGGACGGCTCTGAGCACAGATACGCAGTATTTT.

The V call is TRBV4-3, the J call TRBJ2-7; 11 bases align to TRBD1. Trimming at V came to 3 bases and at J to 3 bases, leaving 4 bases not matched to a gene. There are 15 residues in the CDR3. Germline V gene sequence: CDR1 LGHNA, CDR2 YSLEER. The CDR3 DNA follows: TGCGCCAGCAGCCAGAGCGGGACAGGGGGCTACGAGCAGTACTTC. Translated, it gives CASSQSGTGGYEQYF.

This clonotype was counted ten times or more. The J gene is TRBJ2-1, the V gene TRBV12-3 or TRBV12-4; D is unresolved. Trimming pared 6 bases from V and 6 bases from J, leaving 9 bases between. CDR3 size: 12 residues. The CDR3 region is CASSTDPNEQFF. CDR3 nucleotides: TGTGCCAGCAGCACTGACCCCAATGAGCAGTTCTTC.

The chain couples TRBV12-3 or TRBV12-4 to TRBJ1-5; D is undetermined. Between the trimmed V and J ends, which lost 4 bases and 8 bases, there was a span of 9 bases. This CDR3 is built from 12 residues. The CDR3: CASSSSGKPQHF. The CDR3, as DNA: TGTGCCAGCAGTTCCTCGGGGAAGCCCCAGCATTTT.

The chain has TRBV12-3 or TRBV12-4 and TRBJ2-7; D is perhaps TRBD1 (6 bases). The CDR3 spans 14 residues. Trimming pared 1 base from V and 3 bases from J, leaving 10 bases between. CDR3 DNA sequence: TGTGCCAGCAGTTTAGGACAGGTGAACTACGAGCAGTACTTC. It translates to CASSLGQVNYEQYF.

This clonotype has a handful of counts. This chain uses TRBV12-3 or TRBV12-4 with TRBJ2-3; D gene uncertain. The V end was cut by 6 bases, the J end by 1 base, with 14 bases between. CDR3 length: 15 residues. The CDR3 region is CASSGTGPRTDTQYF. The DNA for the CDR3 is TGTGCCAGCAGCGGTACCGGGCCCCGCACAGATACGCAGTATTTT.

There are many counts of this clonotype. The chain links TRBV6-2 or TRBV6-3 to TRBJ2-3; no reliable D call. The CDR3 consists of 13 residues. Germline CDR1 and CDR2: MNHEY and SVGEGT. V was trimmed by 2 bases and J by 2 bases, leaving 5 bases between them. CDR3 in DNA: TGTGCCAGCAGTTACAAGGACACAGATACGCAGTATTTT. Protein product: CASSYKDTDTQYF.

This clonotype appeared once. The V and J genes are TRBV5-1 and TRBJ2-5; TRBD2 aligns across 7 bases. V lost 3 bases to trimming and J lost 1 base; unmatched junction nucleotides: 15. CDR1 is SGHRS and CDR2 is YFSETQ in the germline V gene. This CDR3 comprises 18 residues. The CDR3 bases are TGCGCCAGCAGCTGGGACCAACGATTACTAGCGACCCAAGAGACCCAGTACTTC. Protein sequence: CASSWDQRLLATQETQYF.

This clonotype was detected only a few times. This chain joins TRBV7-2 and TRBJ1-5; D is possibly TRBD1 (6 bases). CDR1 SGHTA and CDR2 FQGNSA come from the germline V gene. This CDR3 region has 17 residues. Trimming cost V 5 bases and J 2 bases, with 19 bases left between them. Here the CDR3 reads CASSHPMGAGGNQPQHF. The CDR3 nucleotides are TGTGCCAGCAGCCACCCGATGGGGGCGGGTGGCAATCAGCCCCAGCATTTT.

This clonotype has only a few counts. The rearrangement links TRBV7-8 to TRBJ2-6, with 7 bases identical to TRBD1. The CDR3 spans 17 residues. The J segment lost 0 bases and the V segment lost 5 bases, leaving 7 bases of the junction unmatched. Germline V lookup: CDR1 SGHVS, CDR2 FQNEAQ. The CDR3 DNA sequence: TGTGCCAGCAGCCTATGGGGACAGAGCTCTGGGGCCAACGTCCTGACTTTC. Its translation: CASSLWGQSSGANVLTF.

The chain couples TRBV4-3 to TRBJ2-2, with 8 bases aligning to TRBD1. The CDR3 has 19 residues. V gave up 0 bases and J gave up 3 bases; unmatched junction bases: 12. CDR1 is LGHNA and CDR2 is YSLEER in the germline V gene. Here the CDR3 reads CASSQDRSGTGGYTGELFF. CDR3 nucleotides: TGCGCCAGCAGCCAAGACCGATCTGGCACAGGGGGATACACCGGGGAGCTGTTTTTT.

This rearrangement joins TRBV5-1 to TRBJ2-7; the D gene is possibly TRBD1 (6 bases). Germline V gene lookup returns CDR1 SGHRS and CDR2 YFSETQ. The CDR3 totals 16 residues. V was cut by 4 bases and J by 2 bases, with 19 bases left in between. The CDR3 sequence: CASSTSYQDRTYEQYF. CDR3 in DNA: TGCGCCAGCAGCACGTCGTACCAAGACAGGACCTACGAGCAGTACTTC.

The chain's CDR3 is CATSDGTDTQYF. DNA of the CDR3: TGTGCCACCTCAGACGGGACAGATACGCAGTATTTT. The rearrangement uses TRBV24-1 and TRBJ2-3; D is undetermined. CDR1 is KGHDR, CDR2 SFDVKD, per germline. The germline V and J ends were trimmed by 9 bases and 3 bases, with 9 bases remaining between them. This CDR3 has 12 residues.

This clonotype was detected only a few times. The V call is TRBV6-2 or TRBV6-3, the J call TRBJ2-1; 10 nucleotides agree with TRBD2. The CDR3 consists of 14 residues. V was clipped by 6 bases and J by 3 bases; unmatched bases: 2. CDR1 is MNHEY, CDR2 SVGEGT, per germline. The chain's CDR3 is CASSTSGDYNEQFF. The CDR3 DNA sequence: TGTGCCAGCAGCACTAGCGGGGACTACAATGAGCAGTTCTTC.